The clone carrying this T cell receptor beta chain came up a few times. What it recognizes is unknown. The PCR employed 60 Vbeta primers together with 13 Jbeta primers. Clones were sequenced by immunoSEQ multiplex PCR, and TCRdb holds only the in-frame ones, with some missing. Of more than 95,000 clones in the sample, 55% to 75% were seen once. The entry originates in a study of cytomegalovirus exposure and HLA in healthy donors. Overall study findings and caveats: The later analysis indicated that the majority of CMV-associated TCR beta chains appeared HLA-restricted. Association of 16,951 TCR beta sequences with HLA alleles was found at 0.05 false discovery rate in a later analysis. A few of the chains that were CMV-associated were confirmed in vitro to be specific for CMV antigens. Solely CMV serostatus was available to characterize immune exposure.

Trimming removed 4 bases at V and 0 bases at J, with 13 bases between. The CDR3 contains 15 residues. Germline assignment: CDR1 MNHNY and CDR2 SVGAGI (reference sequence). The sample taken for sequencing was PBMCs. The genes are TRBV6-6 and TRBJ2-7; weak D call: TRBD1 (6 bases). The TCR was taken from a man between 60 and 75 years old in good health and CMV-seronegative. The DNA of the CDR3 is TGTGCCAGCAGTTCTGGGGGCCCTCTCTCCTACGAGCAGTACTTC. Translating gives CASSSGGPLSYEQYF.